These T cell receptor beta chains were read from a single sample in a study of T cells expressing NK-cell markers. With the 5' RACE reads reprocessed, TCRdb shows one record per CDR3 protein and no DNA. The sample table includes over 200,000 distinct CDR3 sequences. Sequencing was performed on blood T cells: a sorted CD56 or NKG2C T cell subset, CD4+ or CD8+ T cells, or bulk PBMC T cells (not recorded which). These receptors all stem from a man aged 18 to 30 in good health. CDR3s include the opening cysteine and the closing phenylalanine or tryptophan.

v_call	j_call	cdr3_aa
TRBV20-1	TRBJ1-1	CSAWWGDRETEAFF
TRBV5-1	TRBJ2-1	CASSLMTSPYNEQFF
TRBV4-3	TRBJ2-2	CASSQVSNTGELFF
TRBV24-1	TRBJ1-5	CATSGGQFNQPQHF
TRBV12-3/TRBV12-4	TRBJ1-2	CASSSNSIPLKGYTF
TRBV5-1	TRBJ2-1	CASSGTKQVNEQFF
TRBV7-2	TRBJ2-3	CASSLRRYDTQYF
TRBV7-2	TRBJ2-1	CASSSTGQGAGNEQFF
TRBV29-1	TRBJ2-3	CSVEDRGSGRVLADTQYF
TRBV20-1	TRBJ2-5	CSARELAGGWETQYF
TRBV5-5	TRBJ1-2	CASSPPGQRNYGYTF
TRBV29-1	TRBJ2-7	CSVEEPRETRSSYEQYF
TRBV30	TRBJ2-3	CAWGQTGGAVDTQYF
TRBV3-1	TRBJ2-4	CATGSGAGLKNIQYF
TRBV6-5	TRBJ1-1	CASSYRTLGTEAFF
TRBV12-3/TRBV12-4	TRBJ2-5	CASSFSKGAGETQYF
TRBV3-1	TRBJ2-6	CASSQVIRPRRSGANVLTF
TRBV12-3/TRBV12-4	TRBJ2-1	CASSSSGLFNEQFF
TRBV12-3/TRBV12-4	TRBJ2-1	CASRQSGSSYNEQFF
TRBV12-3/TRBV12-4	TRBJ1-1	CASSLTGMLTEAFF
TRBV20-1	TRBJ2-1	CRSPGTLVNEQFF
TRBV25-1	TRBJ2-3	CASSEGPQRQYF
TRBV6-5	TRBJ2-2	CASRMGKSGELFF
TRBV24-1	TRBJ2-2	CATSDFTPRTGGAGELFF
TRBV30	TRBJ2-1	CAWRTSGTGYNEQFF
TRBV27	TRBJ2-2	CASRPDSAGAGELFF
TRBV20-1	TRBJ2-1	CSAPPGLPTSYNEQFF
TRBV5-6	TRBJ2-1	CASSPPRARNNEQFF
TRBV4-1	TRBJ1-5	CASSQDQDQPQHF
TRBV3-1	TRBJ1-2	CASRDRGSGRGYTF
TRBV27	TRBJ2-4	CASSYTGGIQYF
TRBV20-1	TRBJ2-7	CSARLTGMGEQYF
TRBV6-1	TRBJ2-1	CASSPNVEYNEQFF
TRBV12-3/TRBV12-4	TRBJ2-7	CASSQYPRDSYEQYF
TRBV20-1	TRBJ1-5	CSARTGTANQPQHF